This T cell receptor (beta chain) was documented in a study of CD8+CD57+ T cells in acquired aplastic anemia. Study overall: The study obtained an average of around 2.9 ug of DNA from sorted CD4+ and CD8+ cells. Findings and caveats of the study: Patients and controls turned out to have 25 to 30 CD8+ CDR3 sequences in common.

About this clonotype: Its antigen is undetermined.

Using genomic DNA as the template, TCR beta VDJ and CDR3 profiling was carried out. TCRdb reprocessed the reads via MiXCR and lists one record per CDR3 protein. The sample holds about 210,000 distinct CDR3 sequences, about 59% seen once. The sequence was collected from a human donor in good health. The source material was sorted CD4+, CD8+, or CD8+CD57+ T cells (not recorded which) from PBMCs.

CDR3 in amino acids: CASSRDWLRETQYF. CDR3 DNA sequence: TGTGCCAGCAGCCGGGACTGGCTCAGGGAGACCCAGTACTTC. The chain links TRBV7-2 to TRBJ2-5; TRBD2 might be the D (6 bases). This CDR3 has 14 amino acids. Germline CDR1 is SGHTA and CDR2 is FQGNSA. Deletions cut 5 bases from V and 5 bases from J, with 15 bases between.